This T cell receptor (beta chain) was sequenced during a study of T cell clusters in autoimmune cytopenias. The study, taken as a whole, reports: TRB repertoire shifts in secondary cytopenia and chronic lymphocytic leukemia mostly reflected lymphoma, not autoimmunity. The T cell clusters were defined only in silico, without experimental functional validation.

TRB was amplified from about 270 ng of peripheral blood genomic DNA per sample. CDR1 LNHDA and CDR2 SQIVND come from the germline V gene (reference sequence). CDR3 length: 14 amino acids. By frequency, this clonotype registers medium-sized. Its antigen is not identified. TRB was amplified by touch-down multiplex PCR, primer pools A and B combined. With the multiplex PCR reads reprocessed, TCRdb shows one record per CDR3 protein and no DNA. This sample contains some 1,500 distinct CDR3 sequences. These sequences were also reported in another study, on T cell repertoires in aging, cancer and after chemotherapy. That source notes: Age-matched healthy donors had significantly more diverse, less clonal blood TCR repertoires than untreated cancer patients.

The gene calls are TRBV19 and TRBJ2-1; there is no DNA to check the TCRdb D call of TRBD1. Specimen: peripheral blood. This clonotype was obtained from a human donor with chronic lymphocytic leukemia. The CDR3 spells CASSHGGSYNEQFF.